The T cell receptor beta chain described here comes from a study of blood T cell repertoires in COVID-19. CDR3 length: 15 residues. The germline gives CDR1 SEHNR, CDR2 FQNEAQ (reference sequence). Trimming left V 4 bases short and J 7 bases short, with 17 bases between. The method was immunoSEQ multiplex PCR; TCRdb's version includes in-frame clones alone and lacks a portion of them. Of 210,000 or so clones in the sample, around 85% were seen once. The chain combines TRBV7-9 with TRBJ1-5; TRBD1 is a possible D gene (5 bases). The receptor comes from a man aged 45-65 years with COVID-19, enrolled during active disease. The sample comprised peripheral blood. Written as DNA, the CDR3 is TGTGCCAGCAGCTCTTCTGCGGGACTGGGCCAGCCCCAGCATTTT. It codes for CASSSSAGLGQPQHF. Complete variable domain (other parts from reference TRBV7-9 and TRBJ1-5): DTGVSQNPRHKITKRGQNVTFRCDPISEHNRLYWYRQTLGQGPEFLTYFQNEAQLEKSRLLSDRFSAERPKGSFSTLEIQRTEQGDSAMYLCASSSSAGLGQPQHFGDGTRLSIL.